This TCR beta chain was retrieved from a study of cytomegalovirus exposure and HLA in healthy donors (dated by TCRdb to about 2017). About the full investigation: In an earlier analysis of under 600 of the donors, 276 Gb of sequence data and 90 million to 120 million unique TCR beta sequences from 150 million to 200 million T cells were reported. About 280 gigabases of sequencing data and approximately 85 million unique TCR sequences were included in an early release covering 500 to 750 HLA-typed donors. Of the roughly 420 genotyped donors, 81% were placed in the genetic ancestry cluster associated with self-reported Caucasian donors. The study was designed to test whether signatures of past pathogen exposure could be identified by cataloging public T cell receptors. The T cell repertoires of 666 subjects were profiled by immunosequencing and related to cytomegalovirus serostatus. A separate validation cohort of some 130 different subjects was used in addition to the 666-subject first cohort. The study combined high-throughput TCR immunosequencing, statistical association of individual TCRs with disease status, and machine learning to predict cytomegalovirus infection status. A later analysis re-analyzed previously published TCR beta repertoires from roughly 690 donors and added high-resolution HLA genotyping to study TCR occurrence patterns. Rather than drawing on any new phenotypic data, the later analysis identified candidate immune exposures from TCR beta sequences and the way those sequences occurred across donors. In an earlier analysis of more than 550 of the donors, high-throughput TCR beta sequencing was used to judge whether each TCR beta V gene segment behaved as functional or pseudogenic. Donor age, sex, ethnicity and CMV serostatus were compiled alongside the repertoire data. A later genetic analysis used genome-wide SNP genotypes for about 55% of the 666 donors, treating that subset as a discovery cohort. All discovery cohort repertoires had been generated on a single sequencing platform. Both class I and class II loci were covered by HLA typing, at four-digit resolution. Typing coverage differed by locus: A, B, C, DRB1 and DQB1 were typed in about 620-630 donors, DQA1 in approximately 520, DPA1 in 600 to 610, and DPB1 in 450 to 490. Roughly five DR-DQ haplotypes were handled as single units for association and clustering, since linkage in the cohort was strong. Across approximately 400 genotyped donors of the cohort, an average of about 240,000 unique TCR beta nucleotide sequences per donor were sequenced, and 15% to 20% of those sequences were non-productive.

Libraries were constructed by the immunoSEQ multiplex PCR assay. For the multiplex PCR, a mixture combining 60 forward primers for TCR Vbeta segments and 13 reverse primers for TCR Jbeta segments was used. The CDR3 region of rearranged TCR beta genes was amplified from genomic DNA with a multiplex PCR assay. On the Illumina HiSeq System, the amplified TCR beta libraries were sequenced as 87-base-pair reads. The source study handled its data this way. Across the roughly 670 repertoires, a later analysis counted about 81 million unique TCR beta chains, 9 million to 14 million of which were shared by at least two donors. Raw reads were error-corrected and collapsed into unique sequences by a nearest-neighbor algorithm in which closely related sequences were merged to remove PCR and sequencing errors. To assign V, D and J gene segments, CDR3 sequences were aligned to IMGT reference sequences. For a sequence to be retained, at least a six-nucleotide match to both a V gene segment and a J gene segment was required. Rearrangements were classified as productive when the CDR3 lacked stop codons and remained in frame with V and J, and all other rearrangements were classified as non-productive. CDR3 was defined by IMGT convention, running from the second conserved V-encoded cysteine to the conserved J-encoded phenylalanine. The earlier analysis of about 560 of the donors excluded any sequence lacking an unambiguous match to a single V gene segment. In an earlier analysis of a few hundred of the donors, V segments were called functional above 56.7% productive rearrangements and were called segregating when the between-donor standard deviation exceeded 5%. A statistical classification framework was built to diagnose cytomegalovirus status from the catalog of TCR beta chain sequences. In a later analysis, V and J genes were assigned by comparing TCR nucleotide sequences against IMGT/GENE-DB human TR gene sequences. Using the TCRdist pipeline, a later analysis assigned CDR3 sequences along with most-parsimonious VDJ recombination scenarios. In a later analysis, each TCR beta chain was defined by its CDR3 amino acid sequence together with its V-gene family, and reads without a unique V-gene family were excluded. To address suspected cross-contamination and a sequencing artifact, a later analysis removed 592 highly shared, low-generation-probability nucleotide sequences. For each public chain, a later analysis derived a clonal expansion index from normalized ranks of inferred template counts within each repertoire. Generation probabilities in a later analysis came from a VDJ recombination model fitted to out-of-frame rearrangements, and those results were checked against IGoR. A later analysis scored TCR-TCR, TCR-HLA and TCR-CMV co-occurrence with hypergeometric tests, applying a repertoire-size bias correction to TCR pairs. To estimate false discovery rates, a later analysis permuted the HLA or CMV assignments 20 times. In a later analysis, co-occurring TCRs were grouped using DBSCAN, and TCRdist sequence similarity was added for clustering within HLA-allele-positive subsets. Repertoires with fewer than 30,000 or more than 120,000 public chains were left out of co-occurrence clustering, as were about 5 repertoires with anomalous nucleotide sharing. TCRdb limited this immuneACCESS table to in-frame rearrangements with V and J called. A share of clones is missing; checked studies link under half to unresolved V genes, and the rest is unexplained. For V, J and clone size, that table is used; D and trimming come from the DNA. In this sample the table shows around 130,000 clones, around 80% of which occur a single time. Roughly 3% of the sample is held by the ten biggest clonotypes.

Paper-wide results and their limitations: In an earlier analysis of under 600 of the donors, most TCR beta V segments were observed in productive rearrangements about 90% or about 30% of the time, broadly matching IMGT annotations. Roughly uniform sequencing depth across donors was assumed in presence/absence analyses, although this assumption may not hold. In this cohort, only TCR beta chains were sequenced, and detectable features were limited by the absence of alpha or paired-chain data. In both the original and validation cohorts, the classifier was reported to diagnose cytomegalovirus status with high specificity and sensitivity. In a later analysis, HLA-associated TCR beta chains were found to be more clonally expanded and to have lower generation probabilities than equally common non-associated chains. Because some donors lacked HLA typing at each locus, the association tests relied only on the typed subset. It was suggested by the authors that the approach could potentially be generalized to other disease states and immunological phenotypes. In a later analysis, TCR association rates were found to vary across HLA loci, with the most associated TCRs seen for DRB1 alleles and the fewest for HLA-C alleles. Correlated functional status among segregating V segments might reflect linkage disequilibrium, but an unknown experimental factor could not be ruled out. Several of the top co-occurrence clusters appeared to be linked to parvovirus B19, influenza, CMV and Epstein-Barr virus, according to a later analysis. Most CMV-associated TCR beta chains appeared to be HLA-restricted in a later analysis, and the HLA associations seemed to be driven largely by CMV exposure. CMV serostatus was the only immune exposure information available for the cohort. In vitro tests confirmed that a few of the cytomegalovirus-associated TCR beta chains recognize cytomegalovirus antigens. The 87-base-pair reads could not distinguish some IMGT-functional V segments, including TRBV6-2 and TRBV6-3, so those segments were excluded. Most TCR sequences were seen in very few donors, while some public TCRs were found in many individuals. A cluster of highly shared sequence variants was judged likely to be a technical artifact of the sequencing pipeline. In the study, some 160 TCR beta chains were listed as associated with cytomegalovirus. A later genetic analysis associated a missense DCLRE1C variant with V-gene and J-gene trimming of TCR beta chains, and an independent cohort replicated the association. Because counts were too low, roughly 17 rarely observed V segments, including chromosome 9 orphons, were left out of the earlier analysis of some 640 of the donors. Strong co-occurrence of HLA alleles, especially DR and DQ, made assigning TCR associations to individual alleles difficult. Specific HLA alleles were associated with 15,000 to 20,000 TCR beta sequences at a false discovery rate of 0.05 in a later analysis. A later genetic analysis reported fewer N-insertions in productive TCRs among donors in an Asian-associated ancestry cluster than the roughly 700-donor mean. A further reported finding was that TCR beta sequences accurately predicted the HLA-A and HLA-B alleles for most subjects in the first cohort.

In total, around 600 healthy bone marrow donors made up the cohort. All cohort members were sampled while nominally healthy, although unrecorded immune exposures were likely present. The donor was CMV seronegative and belonged to the group of over 350 seronegative cohort members. Every donor gave a peripheral blood sample, and the peripheral blood mononuclear cells from that sample were used for TCR beta sequencing. The Qiagen DNeasy Blood Extraction Kit was used to extract genomic DNA from the blood cell samples. The CDR3 runs 16 residues from the cysteine to the phenylalanine. Left in the record is the CDR3 DNA by itself, 48 bases read in frame from the first base. The junction carries 12 bases between V and J, which are trimmed by 3 bases and 0 bases respectively. CDR1 KGHSH and CDR2 LQKENI were looked up in the germline V gene. With respect to this clone: Which antigen it targets is not known. Base qualities are not provided; no much larger clone lies one nucleotide away.

The rearrangement combines TRBV18 with TRBJ2-1; matching of 6 bases hints at TRBD1 as the D gene. Sequencing was carried out using PBMCs. The TCR comes from a man in his fifties or sixties in good health and CMV-seronegative. This receptor carries the CDR3 CASSPEQGSSYNEQFF. The DNA sequence is as follows: TGTGCCAGCTCACCGGAGCAGGGGAGCTCCTACAATGAGCAGTTCTTC.